This T cell receptor beta chain was captured in a study of T cells in Graves' hyperthyroidism and ophthalmopathy. Study results and caveats: Ophthalmopathy onset followed model prediction by a median about six months.

Active moderate-to-severe ophthalmopathy, Clinical Activity Score at least 3, NOSPECS at least 4, under 3 months' duration. Lactation, pregnancy, other autoimmune disease or uncontrolled infection led to exclusion of patients. PBMCs stemmed from more than 7.5 ml fresh peripheral blood. This clonotype appeared many times. The antigen remains undetermined. Trimming removed 4 bases from V and 4 bases from J, with 16 bases in between. Germline values: CDR1 DFQATT, CDR2 SNEGSKA (reference sequence). This CDR3 is 14 amino acids long. TCR beta CDR3 region amplification was performed from RNA transcripts. HTBI primers were employed in a first-round RT-PCR of the TCR CDR3. MiXCR, applied by TCRdb to the multiplex PCR reads, yields one record per CDR3 protein. Of about 480,000 distinct CDR3 sequences listed, 20% to 25% are singletons.

The chain uses TRBV20-1 and TRBJ1-1; a weak D match, TRBD1 (6 bases). Sequenced material: blood. The receptor was isolated from a woman in her sixties or seventies with Graves' ophthalmopathy. CDR3 protein: CSAKGRGGGTEAFF. The CDR3 coding sequence is TGCAGTGCTAAGGGAAGGGGGGGAGGCACTGAAGCTTTCTTT.